One and the same sample provided the 24 T cell receptor beta chains below, sequenced in a study of Tregs in tolerant kidney transplant recipients. The data were produced by immunoSEQ multiplex PCR, yet TCRdb's version contains in-frame clones alone and is incomplete. The table includes approximately 2,500 clones, approximately 46% detected once. No antigen is known for these receptors. The sequenced sample consisted of Tregs from blood cultured with allogeneic cells. These receptors were obtained from a human donor in good health.

The chain uses TRBV27 and TRBJ1-5, with D possibly being TRBD1 (6 bases). The CDR3 loop spans 17 amino acids. Germline V lookup: CDR1 MNHEY, CDR2 SMNVEV (reference sequence). The V and J ends lost 4 bases and 2 bases respectively, with 18 bases between them. CDR3 coding DNA: TGTGCCAGCAGTTCCTTGGGAGGGGGAATCGGCAATCAGCCCCAGCATTTT. It codes for CASSSLGGGIGNQPQHF.

The CDR3 loop reads CASKRGPGQNNQPQHF. The CDR3 DNA sequence: TGTGCCAGTAAAAGGGGCCCAGGGCAGAACAATCAGCCCCAGCATTTT. The chain has TRBV19 and TRBJ1-5, with D possibly TRBD1 on 5 matching bases. The CDR3 contains 16 residues. Germline loops: CDR1 LNHDA, CDR2 SQIVND (reference sequence). V gave up 7 bases and J gave up 3 bases, with 19 bases separating them.

This clone was detected a few times. V gene TRBV5-1 combines with J gene TRBJ2-3, with TRBD1 identical over 9 bases. Germline-derived CDR1 and CDR2 are SGHRS and YFSETQ. The CDR3 is 15 residues long. V was pared by 4 bases and J by 11 bases, with 14 bases of the junction left unmatched. The CDR3 bases are TGCGCCAGCAGCATGCCCAACCCCGGACAGGGGCAGCAGTATTTT. This codes for CASSMPNPGQGQQYF.

The gene calls are TRBV5-1 and TRBJ1-1, with TRBD1 matching 7 bases. The V segment lost 1 base and the J segment 1 base; nucleotides outside the gene matches: 1. This CDR3 has 14 amino acids. Germline V gene lookup returns CDR1 SGHRS and CDR2 YFSETQ. The CDR3 DNA is TGCGCCAGCAGCTTGAACAGGGGGAACACTGAAGCTTTCTTT. Protein sequence: CASSLNRGNTEAFF.

The V and J genes are TRBV6-1 and TRBJ1-2; the match to TRBD1 covers 9 bases. V shed 6 bases and J 4 bases; nucleotides not matched to a gene: 0. The CDR3 consists of 12 residues. Germline V lookup: CDR1 MNHNS, CDR2 SASEGT. CDR3 sequence: CASRTGGYGYTF. The CDR3 DNA is TGTGCCAGCAGGACAGGGGGCTATGGCTACACCTTC.

This chain uses TRBV30 with TRBJ1-5; D gene unclear. CDR3 size: 14 residues. V was trimmed by 5 bases and J by 6 bases, leaving 17 bases between them. Germline CDR1 GTSNPN, CDR2 SVGIG (reference sequence). The CDR3: CAWDNPGLGQPQHF. CDR3 nucleotide sequence: TGTGCCTGGGACAATCCTGGCTTGGGTCAGCCCCAGCATTTT.

The genes are TRBV6-5 and TRBJ2-5, with D possibly matching TRBD2 (5 bases). V lost 5 bases and J 5 bases, leaving 18 bases between the germline ends. In germline, CDR1 is MNHEY, CDR2 SVGAGI. The CDR3 extends over 15 amino acids. CDR3 coding DNA: TGTGCCAGCAGTCGTACCGGAAGACCGGGGGAGACCCAGTACTTC. Protein product: CASSRTGRPGETQYF.

The gene calls are TRBV18 and TRBJ1-5, with D possibly matching TRBD1 (6 bases). The CDR3 spans 15 residues. Germline lookup yields CDR1 KGHSH and CDR2 LQKENI. V was shortened by 2 bases and J by 1 base, with 9 bases between the two germline ends. CDR3 coding DNA: TGTGCCAGCTCACCAAGGGGGGCGAGCAATCAGCCCCAGCATTTT. Amino acids: CASSPRGASNQPQHF.

The rearrangement uses TRBV7-9 and TRBJ2-5, with 9 positions matching TRBD2. The germline V gene encodes CDR1 SEHNR and CDR2 FQNEAQ (reference sequence). This CDR3 spans 15 amino acids. V lost 5 bases to trimming and J lost 5 bases; unmatched junction nucleotides: 9. CDR3 nucleotide sequence: TGTGCCAGCAGCCCCACGAGCGGGGGGTGGGAGACCCAGTACTTC. Its protein product is CASSPTSGGWETQYF.

This clone counts as large. This chain links TRBV9 with TRBJ2-2; D is unresolved. Germline lookup yields CDR1 SGDLS and CDR2 YYNGEE. The CDR3 is made up of 11 amino acids. Trimming shortened V by 6 bases and J by 4 bases, and 4 bases separated the two germline ends. This chain's CDR3 is CASTRTGELFF. CDR3 nucleotides: TGTGCCAGCACCCGCACCGGGGAGCTGTTTTTT.

This chain connects TRBV6-5 to TRBJ2-1; D is unclear. The CDR3 loop spans 13 amino acids. V was pared by 5 bases and J by 2 bases, with 7 bases between. Germline assignment: CDR1 MNHEY and CDR2 SVGAGI. CDR3 protein: CASSRTTYNEQFF. As DNA, the CDR3 is TGTGCCAGCAGTCGGACCACCTACAATGAGCAGTTCTTC.

This rearrangement joins TRBV11-2 to TRBJ2-5; D gene ambiguous. In germline, CDR1 is SGHAT, CDR2 FQNNGV. The CDR3 covers 16 residues. The V and J ends lost 3 bases and 3 bases respectively, with 17 bases between them. CDR3 region: CASSFGTSPTEETQYF. CDR3 DNA: TGTGCCAGCAGCTTTGGAACAAGTCCTACGGAAGAGACCCAGTACTTC.

The CDR3 loop reads CASSLGRTSASTDTQYF. Here the CDR3 DNA reads TGTGCCAGCAGCTTAGGTAGGACTAGCGCGAGCACAGATACGCAGTATTTT. The chain couples TRBV11-2 to TRBJ2-3; 9 nucleotides match TRBD2. Germline values: CDR1 SGHAT, CDR2 FQNNGV. CDR3 size: 17 residues. Trimming removed 1 base from V and 0 bases from J; junction bases left unmatched: 5. Based on the CDR3 plus reference TRBV11-2 and TRBJ2-3, the full variable domain is EAGVAQSPRYKIIEKRQSVAFWCNPISGHATLYWYQQILGQGPKLLIQFQNNGVVDDSQLPKDRFSAERLKGVDSTLKIQPAKLEDSAVYLCASSLGRTSASTDTQYFGPGTRLTVL.

V gene TRBV5-1 combines with J gene TRBJ2-1; D is ambiguous. The V end lost 5 bases, the J end lost 5 bases, and 14 bases lay between the germline ends. Germline values: CDR1 SGHRS, CDR2 YFSETQ. The CDR3 is made up of 14 amino acids. CDR3 sequence: CASSSGIGHNEQFF. CDR3 in DNA: TGCGCCAGCAGTAGTGGGATTGGGCACAATGAGCAGTTCTTC.

This chain uses TRBV19 with TRBJ2-7; D is perhaps TRBD1 (7 bases). This CDR3 is 14 amino acids long. CDR1 and CDR2 from the germline V gene are LNHDA and SQIVND (reference sequence). V shed 6 bases and J shed 2 bases, with 14 bases lying between them. The CDR3 protein is CASRRTGGAYEQYF. Here the CDR3 DNA reads TGTGCCAGTAGGCGGACAGGAGGGGCCTACGAGCAGTACTTC.

This clone was seen more than once but under ten times. The chain combines TRBV5-1 with TRBJ1-5, with D possibly matching TRBD1 (5 bases). Between the trimmed V and J ends, which lost 0 bases and 0 bases, there was a span of 7 bases. The CDR3 sequence is 15 residues long. Germline loops: CDR1 SGHRS, CDR2 YFSETQ. CDR3 sequence: CASSLGQNSNQPQHF. The CDR3 DNA sequence: TGCGCCAGCAGCTTGGGACAGAATAGCAATCAGCCCCAGCATTTT.

This clone rates as large. The V and J genes are TRBV11-2 and TRBJ2-7; a possible D gene is TRBD1 (6 bases). The CDR3 sequence is 13 residues long. CDR1 and CDR2 (germline): SGHAT, FQNNGV. V lost 5 bases and J lost 6, with 14 bases in between. CDR3 in DNA: TGTGCCAGCAGCCGCCCGGACAGAGGCGAGCAGTACTTC. As protein: CASSRPDRGEQYF.

This chain links TRBV7-2 with TRBJ2-1; 14 bases fit TRBD2. With 2 bases clipped from V and 9 bases from J, the junction kept 6 bases outside the gene matches. Per the germline V gene, CDR1 is SGHTA and CDR2 is FQGNSA. The CDR3 loop spans 16 amino acids. CDR3 coding DNA: TGTGCCAGCAGCTTAAGAGGGACTAGCGGGAGCGGTGAGCAGTTCTTC. Translating gives CASSLRGTSGSGEQFF.

This clone showed up just a few times. This rearrangement joins TRBV11-2 to TRBJ2-7; 8 bases fit TRBD2. The junction had 7 bases not matched to a gene; V was cut back by 3 bases and J by 6 bases. CDR3 length equals 14 residues. Germline values: CDR1 SGHAT, CDR2 FQNNGV. DNA of the CDR3: TGTGCCAGCAGCTTGGTCCGCGGGGGGACCGAGCAGTACTTC. This translates into CASSLVRGGTEQYF.

The table lists this clone with a few counts. The chain links TRBV27 to TRBJ1-2; 7 bases align to TRBD1. The CDR3 extends over 17 amino acids. J was trimmed by 6 bases and V by 3 bases; bases with no gene match: 16. Germline CDR1 reads MNHEY; CDR2 reads SMNVEV (reference sequence). CDR3 coding DNA: TGTGCCAGCAGTTTGAATTGGGACAGCTCTCGTTGGGATGGCTACACCTTC. Protein: CASSLNWDSSRWDGYTF.

This chain connects TRBV10-3 to TRBJ2-7; a possible D gene is TRBD1 (6 bases). The CDR3 contains 13 residues. CDR1 and CDR2 (germline): ENHRY, SYGVKD. With 2 bases removed from V and 6 bases from J, the gap between germline ends came to 11 bases. The CDR3 DNA is TGTGCCATCAGTGAGCCAGGGGTCCGCGAGCAGTACTTC. Amino acid sequence: CAISEPGVREQYF.

J is TRBJ2-5 and V is TRBV29-1; TRBD1 or TRBD2 may be the D gene (5 bases each). Germline V CDR1 and CDR2: SQVTM, ANQGSEA. The CDR3 contains 13 residues. V was cut by 2 bases and J by 5 bases, with 12 bases left in between. The CDR3: CSVESPGTETQYF. CDR3 nucleotide sequence: TGCAGCGTTGAAAGTCCAGGGACGGAGACCCAGTACTTC. Looking up the rest from reference TRBV29-1 and TRBJ2-5 gives the full variable domain: SAVISQKPSRDICQRGTSLTIQCQVDSQVTMMFWYRQQPGQSLTLIATANQGSEATYESGFVIDKFPISRPNLTFSTLTVSNMSPEDSSIYLCSVESPGTETQYFGPGTRLLVL.

This chain uses TRBV6-1 with TRBJ1-5; TRBD1 matches at 8 bases. The junction had 10 bases not matched to a gene; V was cut back by 3 bases and J by 3 bases. Germline V gene sequence: CDR1 MNHNS, CDR2 SASEGT. The CDR3 length is 17 residues. The DNA for the CDR3 is TGTGCCAGCAGTGACCTTTGGACAGGGCTTTCCAATCAGCCCCAGCATTTT. This sequence encodes CASSDLWTGLSNQPQHF.

This clone occurred once. The chain carries TRBV5-1 and TRBJ1-4, with no clear D. The V gene's germline CDR1 is SGHRS and CDR2 YFSETQ. Trimming shortened V by 0 bases and J by 0 bases, and 6 bases separated the two germline ends. The CDR3 extends over 15 amino acids. The CDR3 loop is CASSLEAATNEKLFF. The CDR3 DNA follows: TGCGCCAGCAGCTTGGAGGCAGCAACTAATGAAAAACTGTTTTTT.